The TCR beta chain under discussion was sequenced for a study of human T cells and chemical hapten exposure. Findings and caveats of the study: Expanded TCRs grouped into significantly more large CDR3 similarity clusters than controls produced.

V was clipped by 2 bases and J by 3 bases, with 9 bases between them. The germline V gene encodes CDR1 MNHEY and CDR2 SMNVEV (reference sequence). The CDR3 is 14 residues long. Time point denoted: patch test 1, 2 weeks after DPC sensitization. Treatment described: therapeutic diphenylcyclopropenone sensitization with weekly scalp DPC. The study's library attached unique molecular identifiers to single cDNA molecules. Using its own MiXCR run on the RACE reads, TCRdb lists one record per CDR3 protein. The data hold about 380,000 distinct CDR3 sequences, with roughly 5% observed a single time. This clonotype was counted only a few times. Its target is unknown.

The clonotype was recovered from a woman aged 45 to 65 with alopecia areata. Some clones in this sample may be carry-over from other donors' samples. The sample was whole blood, taken in connection with sensitization to the hapten diphenylcyclopropenone (DPC). The chain recombines TRBV27 with TRBJ2-3; D possibly uses TRBD1 or TRBD2 (5 bases each). CDR3 DNA: TGTGCCAGCAGTTTAGGCAGGGAGACAGATACGCAGTATTTT. This sequence encodes CASSLGRETDTQYF.